The clone carrying this TCR beta chain was recorded only once. V was pared by 4 bases and J by 1 base, with 11 bases between. The V gene's germline CDR1 is SGHKS and CDR2 YYEKEE (reference sequence). The CDR3 consists of 14 residues. The data belong to a study of PD-L1 blockade in urothelial cancer. Whole-study context: Timepoints chosen for blood analysis were 3 weeks (second dose) and 6 weeks after treatment start.

The assay was immunoSEQ multiplex PCR, and TCRdb's table has in-frame clones only and misses some. The sample has tens of thousands of clones; around 82% are singletons. Locally advanced or metastatic urothelial carcinoma was diagnosed in the patients. For each patient, 1 to 8 samples were obtained, pretreatment and on-treatment. This chain uses TRBV5-5 with TRBJ2-5; D ambiguous. Sequencing used PBMCs, obtained around atezolizumab (anti-PD-L1) treatment. The clonotype originates from a man in his 70s with urothelial cancer. CDR3 sequence reads: CASSLTSTQETQYF. The CDR3 DNA sequence: TGTGCCAGCAGCCTCACAAGTACCCAAGAGACCCAGTACTTC.